This T cell receptor beta chain emerged from a study of shared clonotypes between healthy human individuals. The overall study: There were three CD4 naive, three CD4 memory, two CD8 naive and one CD8 memory plates per donor.

Whole-study results and caveats: Unshared clonotypes carried lower generation probabilities than those common to all four donors.

Here immunoSEQ multiplex PCR was the method, and the copy in TCRdb shows in-frame clones only, minus some. This sample has 2,100,000 or so clones, with 95% found just once. A word on this clone: What it recognizes is unknown.

The sequence was collected from a man between 18 and 35 years old in good health. The material sequenced was naive CD4+ T cells sorted from blood. Subset meaning: CD45RA+ positively selected.

CDR3 in amino acids: CASNRQVNNEQFF. DNA for the CDR3: TGTGCCAGCAATCGACAGGTGAACAATGAGCAGTTCTTC. This chain links TRBV28 with TRBJ2-1; D perhaps matches TRBD1 (6 bases). Germline assignment: CDR1 MDHEN and CDR2 SYDVKM. Trimming shortened V by 7 bases and J by 5 bases, and 12 bases separated the two germline ends. The CDR3 contains 13 residues. The variable domain in full, completed from reference TRBV28 and TRBJ2-1, reads DVKVTQSSRYLVKRTGEKVFLECVQDMDHENMFWYRQDPGLGLRLIYFSYDVKMKEKGDIPEGYSVSREKKERFSLILESASTNQTSMYLCASNRQVNNEQFFGPGTRLTVL.